The clone carrying this TCR beta chain was seen just once. The data stem from a study of blood T cell repertoires in COVID-19. Overall study context: From the United States, Italy and Spain came samples of acute and convalescent COVID-19. Nucleic acid was either cDNA or gDNA, and it came from T cells, B-cell-depleted T cells, or PBMCs.

This CDR3 has 17 amino acids. The germline V gene has CDR1 LGHDT and CDR2 YNNKEL (reference sequence). V shed 4 bases and J shed 0 bases, with 16 bases lying between them. Participants were aged about 18 to 90 years from 20 to 30 US areas. Each recovered donor of Cohort 3 presented with two negative PCRs, clearance, or symptom resolution. Clones were read by immunoSEQ multiplex PCR, and TCRdb kept only the in-frame ones, dropping some. The sample yields roughly 330,000 clones, more than 70% seen once. The receptor's source is a young woman who had recovered from COVID-19. Material for sequencing was PBMCs or T cells enriched from blood (not recorded which). The rearrangement links TRBV3-1 (or the pseudogene TRBV3-2) to TRBJ1-3; a possible D gene is TRBD1 (6 bases). The chain's CDR3 is CASSRPQGIDSGNTIYF. CDR3 nucleotide sequence: TGTGCCAGCAGCCGGCCCCAGGGGATCGACTCTGGAAACACCATATATTTT.